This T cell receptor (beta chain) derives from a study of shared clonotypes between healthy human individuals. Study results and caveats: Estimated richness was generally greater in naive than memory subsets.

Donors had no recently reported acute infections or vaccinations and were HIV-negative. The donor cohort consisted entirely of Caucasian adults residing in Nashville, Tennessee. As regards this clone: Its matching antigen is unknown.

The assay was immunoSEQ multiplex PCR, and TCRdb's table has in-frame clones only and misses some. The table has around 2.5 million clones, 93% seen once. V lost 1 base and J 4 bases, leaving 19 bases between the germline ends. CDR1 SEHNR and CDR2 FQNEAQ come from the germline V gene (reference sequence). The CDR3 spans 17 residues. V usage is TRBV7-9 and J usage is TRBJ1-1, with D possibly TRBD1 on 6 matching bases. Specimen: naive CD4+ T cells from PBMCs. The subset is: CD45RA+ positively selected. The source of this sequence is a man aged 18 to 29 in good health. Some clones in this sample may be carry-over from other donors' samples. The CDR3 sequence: CASSLGRSGAWITEAFF. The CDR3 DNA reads TGTGCCAGCAGCTTAGGCCGGTCAGGGGCATGGATCACTGAAGCTTTCTTT.